Included here is one T cell receptor (beta chain) sequence, with context. Its antigen is unknown. After re-calling the 5' RACE reads, TCRdb lists one entry per CDR3 protein, DNA absent. The specimen's table records 150,000 to 180,000 distinct CDR3 sequences. These data are taken from a study of T cells expressing NK-cell markers. This CDR3 has 14 residues. CDR1 and CDR2 (germline): SGHAT, FQNNGV. Study findings and constraints: The study found dominant NKG2C+ clonotypes at about 1.0-7.0% of CD8+ T cells in six donors.

This chain links TRBV11-2 with TRBJ1-2; TCRdb indicates TRBD1, and absent DNA this call remains unverified. The sample taken for sequencing was blood T cells: a sorted CD56 or NKG2C T cell subset, CD4+ or CD8+ T cells, or bulk PBMC T cells (not recorded which). The receptor's source is a woman in her 50s in good health. CDR3 loop: CASTYPGTDYGYTF.